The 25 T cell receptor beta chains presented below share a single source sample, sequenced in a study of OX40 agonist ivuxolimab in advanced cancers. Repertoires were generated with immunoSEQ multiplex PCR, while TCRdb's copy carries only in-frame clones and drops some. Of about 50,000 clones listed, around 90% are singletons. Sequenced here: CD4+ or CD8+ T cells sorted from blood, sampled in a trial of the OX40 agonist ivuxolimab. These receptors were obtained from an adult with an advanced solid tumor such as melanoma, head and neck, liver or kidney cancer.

Written as DNA, the CDR3 is TGTGCCAGTAGTGACAGGGACTATGGCTACACCTTC. Encoded protein: CASSDRDYGYTF. The chain uses TRBV19 and TRBJ1-2, with 7 bases lining up with TRBD1. The germline V gene encodes CDR1 LNHDA and CDR2 SQIVND (reference sequence). J lost 3 bases, V lost 5 bases, and 0 bases had no gene match. This CDR3 is built from 12 residues.

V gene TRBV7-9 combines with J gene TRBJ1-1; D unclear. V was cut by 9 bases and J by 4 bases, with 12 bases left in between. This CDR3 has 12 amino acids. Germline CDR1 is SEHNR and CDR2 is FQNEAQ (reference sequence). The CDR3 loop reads CASWSDPTEAFF. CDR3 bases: TGTGCCAGTTGGTCCGATCCCACTGAAGCTTTCTTT.

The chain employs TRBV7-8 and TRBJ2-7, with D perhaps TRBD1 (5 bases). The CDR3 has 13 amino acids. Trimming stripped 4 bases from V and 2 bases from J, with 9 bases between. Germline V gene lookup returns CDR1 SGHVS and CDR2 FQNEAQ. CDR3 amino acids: CASSSDRTYEQYF. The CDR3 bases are TGTGCCAGCAGCTCCGACAGAACCTACGAGCAGTACTTC.

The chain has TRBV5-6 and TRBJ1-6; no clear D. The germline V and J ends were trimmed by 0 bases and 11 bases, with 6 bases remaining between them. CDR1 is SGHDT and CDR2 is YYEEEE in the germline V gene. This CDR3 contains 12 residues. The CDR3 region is CASSLEVTPLHF. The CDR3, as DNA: TGTGCCAGCAGCTTGGAAGTGACACCCCTCCACTTT.

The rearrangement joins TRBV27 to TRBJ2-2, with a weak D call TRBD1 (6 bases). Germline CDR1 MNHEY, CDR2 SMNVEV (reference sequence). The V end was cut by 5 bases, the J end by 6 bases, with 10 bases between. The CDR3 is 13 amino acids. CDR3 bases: TGTGCCAGCAGTCTCAACAGGGCCGGGGAGCTGTTTTTT. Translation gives CASSLNRAGELFF.

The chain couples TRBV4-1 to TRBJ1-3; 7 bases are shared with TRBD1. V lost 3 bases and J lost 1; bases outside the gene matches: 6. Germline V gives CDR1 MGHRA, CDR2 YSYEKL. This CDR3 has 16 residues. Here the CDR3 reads CASSHLTGVSGNTIYF. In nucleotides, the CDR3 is TGCGCCAGCAGCCACCTTACAGGGGTTTCTGGAAACACCATATATTTT.

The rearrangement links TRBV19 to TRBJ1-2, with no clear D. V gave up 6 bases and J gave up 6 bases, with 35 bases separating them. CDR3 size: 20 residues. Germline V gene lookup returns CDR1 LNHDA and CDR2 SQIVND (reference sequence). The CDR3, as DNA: TGTGCCAGTAGGAAACTCACCGAAATCAGTGGCTCTCCTTCTGGCGATGGCTACACCTTC. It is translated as CASRKLTEISGSPSGDGYTF.

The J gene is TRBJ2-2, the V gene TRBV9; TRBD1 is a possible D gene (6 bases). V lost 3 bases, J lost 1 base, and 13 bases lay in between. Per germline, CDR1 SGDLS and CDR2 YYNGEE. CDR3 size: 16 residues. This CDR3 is CASSARGQRNTGELFF. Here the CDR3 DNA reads TGTGCCAGCAGCGCCCGTGGACAGCGGAACACCGGGGAGCTGTTTTTT.

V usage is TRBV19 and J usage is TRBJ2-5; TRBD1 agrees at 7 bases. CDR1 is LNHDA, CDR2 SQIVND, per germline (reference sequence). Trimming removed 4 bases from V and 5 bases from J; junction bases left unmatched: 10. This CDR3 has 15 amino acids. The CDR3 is CASSTRDSEGETQYF. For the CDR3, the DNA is TGTGCCAGTAGTACCAGGGACAGCGAGGGGGAGACCCAGTACTTC.

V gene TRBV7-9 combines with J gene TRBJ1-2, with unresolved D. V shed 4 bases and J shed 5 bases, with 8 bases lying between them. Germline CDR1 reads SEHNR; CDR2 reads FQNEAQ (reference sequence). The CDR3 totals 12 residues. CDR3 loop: CASSSRAYGYTF. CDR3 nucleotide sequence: TGTGCCAGCAGCTCCAGAGCTTATGGCTACACCTTC.

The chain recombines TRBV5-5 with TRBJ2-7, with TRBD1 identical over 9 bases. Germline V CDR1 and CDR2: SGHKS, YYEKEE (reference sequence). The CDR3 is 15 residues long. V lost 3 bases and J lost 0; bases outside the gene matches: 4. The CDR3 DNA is TGTGCCAGCAGCTGGGGACAGGGAAGCTCCTACGAGCAGTACTTC. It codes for CASSWGQGSSYEQYF. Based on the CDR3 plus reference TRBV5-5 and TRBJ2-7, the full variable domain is DAGVTQSPTHLIKTRGQQVTLRCSPISGHKSVSWYQQVLGQGPQFIFQYYEKEERGRGNFPDRFSARQFPNYSSELNVNALLLGDSALYLCASSWGQGSSYEQYFGPGTRLTVT.

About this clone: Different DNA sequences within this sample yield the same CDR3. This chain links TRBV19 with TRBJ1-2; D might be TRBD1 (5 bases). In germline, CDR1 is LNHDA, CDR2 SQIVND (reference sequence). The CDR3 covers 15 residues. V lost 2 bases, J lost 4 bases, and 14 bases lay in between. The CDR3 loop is CASSITPTGAYGYTF. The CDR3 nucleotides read TGTGCCAGTAGTATAACCCCGACTGGGGCCTATGGCTACACCTTC.

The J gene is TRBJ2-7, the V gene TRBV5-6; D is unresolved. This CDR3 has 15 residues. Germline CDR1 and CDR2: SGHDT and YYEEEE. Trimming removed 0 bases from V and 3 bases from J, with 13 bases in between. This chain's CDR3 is CASSLVSFSNYEQYF. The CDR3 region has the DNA TGTGCCAGCAGCTTGGTCTCTTTTAGCAACTACGAGCAGTACTTC. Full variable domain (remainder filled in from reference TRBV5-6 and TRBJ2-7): DAGVTQSPTHLIKTRGQQVTLRCSPKSGHDTVSWYQQALGQGPQFIFQYYEEEERQRGNFPDRFSGHQFPNYSSELNVNALLLGDSALYLCASSLVSFSNYEQYFGPGTRLTVT.

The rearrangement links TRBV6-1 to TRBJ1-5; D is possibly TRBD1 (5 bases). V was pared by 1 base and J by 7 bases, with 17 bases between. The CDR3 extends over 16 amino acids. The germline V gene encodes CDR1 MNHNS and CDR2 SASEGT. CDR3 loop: CASSEDGAVERQPQHF. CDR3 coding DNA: TGTGCCAGCAGTGAAGACGGGGCGGTCGAAAGGCAGCCCCAGCATTTT.

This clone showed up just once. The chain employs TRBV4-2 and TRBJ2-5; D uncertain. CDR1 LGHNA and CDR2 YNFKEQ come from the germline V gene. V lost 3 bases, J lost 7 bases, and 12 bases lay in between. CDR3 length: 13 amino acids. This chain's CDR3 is CASSHVKARTQYF. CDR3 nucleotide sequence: TGTGCCAGCAGCCACGTAAAGGCACGGACCCAGTACTTC.

In DNA form, the CDR3 reads TGTGCCAGCAGTGAGACTTGGGCCGAAGGAAAACTGTTTTTT. It is translated as CASSETWAEGKLFF. The V and J genes are TRBV6-1 and TRBJ1-4; D call uncertain. Germline lookup yields CDR1 MNHNS and CDR2 SASEGT. V was shortened by 3 bases and J by 10 bases, with 15 bases between the two germline ends. The CDR3 extends over 14 amino acids.

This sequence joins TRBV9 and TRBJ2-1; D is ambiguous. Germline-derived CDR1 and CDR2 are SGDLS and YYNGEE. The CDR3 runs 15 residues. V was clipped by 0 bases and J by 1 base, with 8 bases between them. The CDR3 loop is CASSVGRVSYNEQFF. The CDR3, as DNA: TGTGCCAGCAGCGTAGGTAGGGTTTCCTACAATGAGCAGTTCTTC.

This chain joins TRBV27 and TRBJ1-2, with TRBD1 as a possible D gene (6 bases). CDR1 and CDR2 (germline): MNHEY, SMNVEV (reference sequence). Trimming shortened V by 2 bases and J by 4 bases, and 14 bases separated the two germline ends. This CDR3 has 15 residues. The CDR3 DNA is TGTGCCAGCAGTTTAGGACAGCATTCCGGCTATGGCTACACCTTC. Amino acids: CASSLGQHSGYGYTF.

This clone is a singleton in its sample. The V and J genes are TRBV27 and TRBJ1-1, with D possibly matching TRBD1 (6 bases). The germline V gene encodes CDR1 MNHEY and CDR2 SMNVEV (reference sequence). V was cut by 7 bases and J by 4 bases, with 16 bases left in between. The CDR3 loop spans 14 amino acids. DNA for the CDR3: TGTGCCAGCACCCCCGCGGGGGCCGGCACTGAAGCTTTCTTT. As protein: CASTPAGAGTEAFF.

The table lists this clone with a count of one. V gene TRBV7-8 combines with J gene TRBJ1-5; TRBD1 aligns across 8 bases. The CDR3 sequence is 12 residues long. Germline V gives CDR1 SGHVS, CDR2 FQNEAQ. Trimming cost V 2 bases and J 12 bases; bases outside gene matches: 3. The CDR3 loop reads CASSLTDRVQHF. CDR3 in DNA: TGTGCCAGCAGCTTAACGGACAGGGTCCAGCATTTT. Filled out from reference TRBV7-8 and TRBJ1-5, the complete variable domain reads GAGVSQSPRYKVAKRGQDVALRCDPISGHVSLFWYQQALGQGPEFLTYFQNEAQLDKSGLPSDRFFAERPEGSVSTLKIQRTQQEDSAVYLCASSLTDRVQHFGDGTRLSIL.

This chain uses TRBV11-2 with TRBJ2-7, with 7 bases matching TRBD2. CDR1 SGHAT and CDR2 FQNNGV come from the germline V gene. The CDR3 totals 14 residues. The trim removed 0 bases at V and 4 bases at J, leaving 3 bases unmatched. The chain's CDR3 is CASSLDGGGYEQYV. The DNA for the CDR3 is TGTGCCAGCAGCTTAGATGGGGGGGGATACGAGCAGTACGTC.

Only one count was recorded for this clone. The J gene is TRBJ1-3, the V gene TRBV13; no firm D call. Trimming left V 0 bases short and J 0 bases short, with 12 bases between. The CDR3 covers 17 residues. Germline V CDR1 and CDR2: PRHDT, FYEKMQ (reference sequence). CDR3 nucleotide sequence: TGTGCCAGCAGCTTAGGCCGGGGTCTCCTCTCTGGAAACACCATATATTTT. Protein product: CASSLGRGLLSGNTIYF.

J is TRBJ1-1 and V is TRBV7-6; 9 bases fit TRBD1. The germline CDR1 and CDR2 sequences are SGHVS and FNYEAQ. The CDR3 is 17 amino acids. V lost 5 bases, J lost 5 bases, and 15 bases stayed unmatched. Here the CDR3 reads CASSPSGTGLLGTEAFF. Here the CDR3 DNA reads TGTGCCAGCAGCCCATCCGGGACAGGGTTATTGGGAACTGAAGCTTTCTTT.

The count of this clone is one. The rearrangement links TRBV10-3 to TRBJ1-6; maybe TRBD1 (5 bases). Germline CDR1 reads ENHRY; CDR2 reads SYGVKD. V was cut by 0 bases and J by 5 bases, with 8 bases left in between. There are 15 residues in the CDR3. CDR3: CAISESVGDNSPLHF. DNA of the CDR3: TGTGCCATCAGTGAGTCAGTGGGGGATAATTCACCCCTCCACTTT.

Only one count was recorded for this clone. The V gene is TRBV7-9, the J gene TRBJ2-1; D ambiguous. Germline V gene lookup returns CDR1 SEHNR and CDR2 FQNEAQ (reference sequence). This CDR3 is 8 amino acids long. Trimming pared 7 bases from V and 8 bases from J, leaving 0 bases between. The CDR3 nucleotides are TGTGCCAGCAATGAGCAGTTCTTC. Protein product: CASNEQFF.